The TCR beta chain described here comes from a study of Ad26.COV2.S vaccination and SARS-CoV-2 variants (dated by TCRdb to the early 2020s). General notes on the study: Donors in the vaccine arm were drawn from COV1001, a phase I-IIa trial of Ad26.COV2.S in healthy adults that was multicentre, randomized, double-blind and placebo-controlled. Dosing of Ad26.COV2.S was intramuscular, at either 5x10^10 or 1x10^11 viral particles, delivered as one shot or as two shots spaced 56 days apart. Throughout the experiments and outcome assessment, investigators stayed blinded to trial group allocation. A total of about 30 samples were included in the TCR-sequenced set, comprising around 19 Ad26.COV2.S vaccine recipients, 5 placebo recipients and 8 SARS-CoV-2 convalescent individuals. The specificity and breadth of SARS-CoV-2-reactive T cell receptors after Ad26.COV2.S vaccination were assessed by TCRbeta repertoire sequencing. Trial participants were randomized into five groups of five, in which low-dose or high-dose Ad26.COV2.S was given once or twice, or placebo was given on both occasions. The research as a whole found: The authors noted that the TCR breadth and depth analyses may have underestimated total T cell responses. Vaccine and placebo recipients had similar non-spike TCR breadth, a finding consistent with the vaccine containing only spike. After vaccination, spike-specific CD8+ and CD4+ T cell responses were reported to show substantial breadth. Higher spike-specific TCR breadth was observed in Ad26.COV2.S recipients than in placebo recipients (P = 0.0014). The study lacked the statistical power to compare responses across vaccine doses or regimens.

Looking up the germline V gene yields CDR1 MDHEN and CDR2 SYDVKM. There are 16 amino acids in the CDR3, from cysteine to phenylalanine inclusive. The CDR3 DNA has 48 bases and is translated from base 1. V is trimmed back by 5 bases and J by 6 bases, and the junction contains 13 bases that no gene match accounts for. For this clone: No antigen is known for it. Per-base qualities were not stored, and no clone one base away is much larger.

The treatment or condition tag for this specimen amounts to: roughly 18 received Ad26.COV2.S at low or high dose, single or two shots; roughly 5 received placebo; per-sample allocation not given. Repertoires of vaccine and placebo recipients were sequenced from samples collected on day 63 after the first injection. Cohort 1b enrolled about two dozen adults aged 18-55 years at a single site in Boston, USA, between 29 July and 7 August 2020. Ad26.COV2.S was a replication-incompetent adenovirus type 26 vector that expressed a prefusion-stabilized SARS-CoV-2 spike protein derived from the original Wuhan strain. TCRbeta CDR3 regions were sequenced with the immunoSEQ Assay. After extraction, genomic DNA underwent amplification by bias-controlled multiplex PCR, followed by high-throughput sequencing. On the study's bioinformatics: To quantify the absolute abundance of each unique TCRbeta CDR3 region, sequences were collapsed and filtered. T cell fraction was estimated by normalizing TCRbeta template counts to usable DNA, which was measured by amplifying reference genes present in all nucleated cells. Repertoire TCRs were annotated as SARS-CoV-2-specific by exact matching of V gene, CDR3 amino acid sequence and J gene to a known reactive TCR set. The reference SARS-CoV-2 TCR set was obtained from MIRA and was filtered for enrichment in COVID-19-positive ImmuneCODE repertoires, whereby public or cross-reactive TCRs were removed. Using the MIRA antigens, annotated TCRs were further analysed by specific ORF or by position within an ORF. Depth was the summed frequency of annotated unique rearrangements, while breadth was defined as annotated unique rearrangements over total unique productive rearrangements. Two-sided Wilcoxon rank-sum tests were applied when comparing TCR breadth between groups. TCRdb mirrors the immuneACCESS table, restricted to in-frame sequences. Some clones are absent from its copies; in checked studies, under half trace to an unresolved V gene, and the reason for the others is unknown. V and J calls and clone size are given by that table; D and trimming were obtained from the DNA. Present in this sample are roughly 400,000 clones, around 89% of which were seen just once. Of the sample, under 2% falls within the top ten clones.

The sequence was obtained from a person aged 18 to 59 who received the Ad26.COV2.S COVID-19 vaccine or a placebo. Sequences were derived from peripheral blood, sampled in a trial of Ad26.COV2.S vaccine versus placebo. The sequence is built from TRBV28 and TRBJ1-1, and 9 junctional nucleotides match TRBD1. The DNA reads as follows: TGTGCCAGCAGTCGCGCCCTGGACAGGGGAAGCGCTGAAGCTTTCTTT. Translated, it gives CASSRALDRGSAEAFF.